Each of the 11 T cell receptor beta chains below was sequenced from the same sample in a study of cytomegalovirus exposure and HLA in healthy donors. The PCR used 60 Vbeta and 13 Jbeta primers. Sequenced by immunoSEQ multiplex PCR; TCRdb stores in-frame clones only, minus some. The sample comprises approximately 100,000 clones, around 79% of which are singletons, and approximately 14% rests with the top ten. Sequencing used PBMCs. These receptors were obtained from a male donor in good health and CMV-seropositive.

The chain recombines TRBV5-6 with TRBJ2-3; the match to TRBD1 covers 7 bases. CDR1 and CDR2 (germline): SGHDT, YYEEEE. Trimming removed 4 bases from V and 4 bases from J; junction bases left unmatched: 6. The CDR3 extends over 14 amino acids. CDR3 region: CASSPGQRADTQYF. The CDR3 coding sequence is TGTGCCAGCAGCCCGGGACAGCGCGCAGATACGCAGTATTTT.

The chain couples TRBV5-4 to TRBJ2-7, with 13 bases identical to TRBD2. The CDR3 extends over 16 amino acids. The junction had 6 bases not matched to a gene; V was cut back by 4 bases and J by 2 bases. Germline lookup yields CDR1 SGHNT and CDR2 YYREEE (reference sequence). The CDR3 here is CASSPVTSGGTYEQYF. In nucleotides, the CDR3 is TGTGCCAGCAGCCCTGTGACTAGCGGGGGGACCTACGAGCAGTACTTC.

The chain joins TRBV19 to TRBJ1-5, with D hard to call. Germline CDR1 reads LNHDA; CDR2 reads SQIVND (reference sequence). Trimming took off 5 bases at V and 2 bases at J, with 10 bases between the two ends. This CDR3 is built from 14 residues. CDR3 coding DNA: TGTGCCAGTAGTGGCAGCGGGGGCAATCAGCCCCAGCATTTT. Its protein is CASSGSGGNQPQHF.

The chain has TRBV7-2 and TRBJ1-1, with D uncertain. V was pared by 5 bases and J by 2 bases, with 12 bases between. CDR1 and CDR2 from the germline V gene are SGHTA and FQGNSA. This CDR3 has 14 amino acids. The CDR3 sequence: CASSPRQANTEAFF. The CDR3 DNA is TGTGCCAGCAGCCCCCGACAAGCCAACACTGAAGCTTTCTTT.

V gene TRBV5-6 combines with J gene TRBJ2-7; 9 positions match TRBD1. J gave up 5 bases and V 0 bases, and 12 bases lay outside the gene matches. Germline CDR1 SGHDT, CDR2 YYEEEE. The CDR3 is 17 residues long. The CDR3 here is CASSLVTPGTGSHEQYF. The CDR3 DNA is TGTGCCAGCAGCTTGGTAACCCCCGGGACAGGGTCGCACGAGCAGTACTTC.

The CDR3 is CASSLGQGNQPQHF. The CDR3 nucleotides are TGTGCCAGCAGTCTCGGACAGGGCAATCAGCCCCAGCATTTT. This chain joins TRBV6-5 and TRBJ1-5, with 7 bases aligning to TRBD1. CDR1 and CDR2 (germline): MNHEY, SVGAGI. The CDR3 loop spans 14 amino acids. After removal of 5 bases from V and 2 bases from J, the junction contained 3 bases not matched to a gene.

This clone was observed a handful of times. The rearrangement links TRBV7-2 to TRBJ1-4; 7 bases map to TRBD1. This CDR3 region has 16 residues. Trimming at V came to 3 bases and at J to 7 bases, leaving 11 bases not matched to a gene. Germline V gene data show CDR1 as SGHTA and CDR2 as FQGNSA. The CDR3 loop is CASSFLQGWVGEKLFF. The CDR3 DNA sequence: TGTGCCAGCAGCTTTCTACAGGGGTGGGTGGGTGAAAAACTGTTTTTT.

DNA for the CDR3: TGTGCCTGGAGTGGCCTGACAGGGCTAGGCTACACCTTC. It codes for CAWSGLTGLGYTF. The chain links TRBV30 to TRBJ1-2; 7 bases are a match to TRBD1. The germline V gene has CDR1 GTSNPN and CDR2 SVGIG (reference sequence). The CDR3 has 13 residues. J gave up 8 bases and V 1 base, and 7 bases lay outside the gene matches.

The chain uses TRBV13 and TRBJ1-1; the D is unclear. Germline V CDR1 and CDR2: PRHDT, FYEKMQ (reference sequence). Trimming removed 0 bases from V and 4 bases from J, with 12 bases in between. The CDR3 extends over 15 amino acids. CDR3 bases: TGTGCCAGCAGCTTAGGGAGGCGGGAATCCACTGAAGCTTTCTTT. It specifies CASSLGRRESTEAFF.

J is TRBJ2-3 and V is TRBV5-1; TRBD1 matches 9 bases. The CDR3 has 15 residues. The germline V gene has CDR1 SGHRS and CDR2 YFSETQ. J was trimmed by 2 bases and V by 4 bases; bases with no gene match: 5. The CDR3 DNA is TGCGCCAGCAGCGGGGGACAGGGCTTCACAGATACGCAGTATTTT. The encoded protein is CASSGGQGFTDTQYF. Drawing the rest from reference TRBV5-1 and TRBJ2-3, the complete variable domain is KAGVTQTPRYLIKTRGQQVTLSCSPISGHRSVSWYQQTPGQGLQFLFEYFSETQRNKGNFPGRFSGRQFSNSRSEMNVSTLELGDSALYLCASSGGQGFTDTQYFGPGTRLTVL.

The J gene is TRBJ2-1, the V gene TRBV9, with 10 bases aligning to TRBD1. Germline V lookup: CDR1 SGDLS, CDR2 YYNGEE. The CDR3 runs 14 residues. After removal of 3 bases from V and 8 bases from J, the junction contained 5 bases not matched to a gene. CDR3 bases: TGTGCCAGCAGCGGAACTGGACAGGGGGATGAGCAGTTCTTC. Translating it yields CASSGTGQGDEQFF.